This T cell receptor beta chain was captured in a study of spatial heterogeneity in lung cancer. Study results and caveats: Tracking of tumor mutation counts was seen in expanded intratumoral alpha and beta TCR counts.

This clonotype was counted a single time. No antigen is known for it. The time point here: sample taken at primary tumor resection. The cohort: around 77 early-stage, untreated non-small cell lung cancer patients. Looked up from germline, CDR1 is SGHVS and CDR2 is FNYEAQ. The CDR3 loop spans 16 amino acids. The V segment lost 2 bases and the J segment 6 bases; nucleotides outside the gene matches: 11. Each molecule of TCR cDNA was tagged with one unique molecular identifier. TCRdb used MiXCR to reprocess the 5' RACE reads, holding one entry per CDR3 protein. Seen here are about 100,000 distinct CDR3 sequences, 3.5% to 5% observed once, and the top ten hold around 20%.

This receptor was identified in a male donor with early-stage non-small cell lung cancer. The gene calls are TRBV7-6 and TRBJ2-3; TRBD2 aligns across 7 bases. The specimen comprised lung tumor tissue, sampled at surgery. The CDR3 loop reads CASSLPVAGPLDTQYF. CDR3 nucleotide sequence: TGTGCCAGCAGCTTACCTGTAGCGGGTCCGCTGGATACGCAGTATTTT.